Reported below is one TCR beta chain. Its target is not known. The CDR3 covers 17 residues. Germline V gives CDR1 SGHVS, CDR2 FQNEAQ. V lost 5 bases to trimming and J lost 3 bases; unmatched junction nucleotides: 7. These data come from a study of T cell repertoires in cytomegalovirus infection. About the study: Recently identified HLA-C-restricted CMV epitopes were used, and well-studied HLA-B-restricted CMV epitopes were used as well.

TCRdb analysed the reads with MiXCR anew, one entry per CDR3 protein. This sample yields about 160,000 distinct CDR3 sequences, of which about 20% are seen a single time; under 30% belongs to the top ten. The chain carries TRBV7-8 and TRBJ2-2; 12 bases map to TRBD2. This TCR came from a human donor in good health (CMV status not recorded). Some clones in this sample may be carry-over from other donors' samples. Sequencing used CD8+ T cells from cultured PBMCs, obtained from culture after CMV antigen stimulation. DNA for the CDR3: TGTGCCAGCAGCCTTCGACTAGCGGGGGACTACACCGGGGAGCTGTTTTTT. Translation: CASSLRLAGDYTGELFF.